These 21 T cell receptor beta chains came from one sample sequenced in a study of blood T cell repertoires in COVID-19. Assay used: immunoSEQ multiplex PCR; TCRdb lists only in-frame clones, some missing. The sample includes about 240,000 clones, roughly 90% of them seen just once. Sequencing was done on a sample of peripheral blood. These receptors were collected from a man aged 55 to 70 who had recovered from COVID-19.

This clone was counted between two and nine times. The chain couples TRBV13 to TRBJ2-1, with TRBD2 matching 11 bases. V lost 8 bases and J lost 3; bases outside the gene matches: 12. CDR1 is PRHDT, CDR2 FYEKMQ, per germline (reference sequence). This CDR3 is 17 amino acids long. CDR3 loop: CASSRDRGTSGYNEQFF. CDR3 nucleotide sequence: TGTGCCAGCTCGCGGGACCGTGGGACTAGCGGCTACAATGAGCAGTTCTTC. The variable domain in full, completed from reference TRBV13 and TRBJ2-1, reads AAGVIQSPRHLIKEKRETATLKCYPIPRHDTVYWYQQGPGQDPQFLISFYEKMQSDKGSIPDRFSAQQFSDYHSELNMSSLELGDSALYFCASSRDRGTSGYNEQFFGPGTRLTVL.

The CDR3 reads CASTGGAMVTDTQYF. The DNA for the CDR3 is TGCGCCAGCACCGGGGGGGCCATGGTAACAGATACGCAGTATTTT. The chain employs TRBV5-1 and TRBJ2-3, with TRBD2 matching 8 bases. V was clipped by 6 bases and J by 3 bases; unmatched bases: 9. CDR1 SGHRS and CDR2 YFSETQ come from the germline V gene. This CDR3 spans 15 amino acids.

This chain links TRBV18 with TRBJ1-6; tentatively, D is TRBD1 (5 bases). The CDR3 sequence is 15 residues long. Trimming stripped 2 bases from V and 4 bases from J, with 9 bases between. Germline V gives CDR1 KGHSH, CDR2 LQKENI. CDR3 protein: CASSPSGNYNSPLHF. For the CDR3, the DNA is TGTGCCAGCTCACCATCAGGGAATTATAATTCACCCCTCCACTTT.

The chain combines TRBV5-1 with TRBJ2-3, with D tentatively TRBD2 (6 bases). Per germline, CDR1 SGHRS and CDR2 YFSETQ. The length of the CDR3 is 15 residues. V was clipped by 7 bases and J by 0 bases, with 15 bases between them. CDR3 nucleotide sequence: TGCGCCAGCTATCCACGGGAGCCTAGCACAGATACGCAGTATTTT. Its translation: CASYPREPSTDTQYF.

CDR3 sequence: CASSPGQDARRFYGYTF. CDR3 nucleotide sequence: TGCGCCAGCAGCCCGGGACAGGATGCGAGACGGTTCTATGGCTACACCTTC. The chain recombines TRBV5-1 with TRBJ1-2, with 8 bases that match TRBD1. V lost 4 bases and J lost 4; bases outside the gene matches: 15. Germline loops: CDR1 SGHRS, CDR2 YFSETQ. The CDR3 spans 17 residues. The whole variable domain, filled in from reference TRBV5-1 and TRBJ1-2, reads KAGVTQTPRYLIKTRGQQVTLSCSPISGHRSVSWYQQTPGQGLQFLFEYFSETQRNKGNFPGRFSGRQFSNSRSEMNVSTLELGDSALYLCASSPGQDARRFYGYTFGSGTRLTVV.

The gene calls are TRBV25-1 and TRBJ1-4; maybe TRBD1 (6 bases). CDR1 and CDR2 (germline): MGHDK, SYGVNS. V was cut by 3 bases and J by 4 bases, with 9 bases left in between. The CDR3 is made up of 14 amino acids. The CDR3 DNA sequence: TGTGCCAGCAGTGAGGGAGGGGGTAATGAAAAACTGTTTTTT. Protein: CASSEGGGNEKLFF.

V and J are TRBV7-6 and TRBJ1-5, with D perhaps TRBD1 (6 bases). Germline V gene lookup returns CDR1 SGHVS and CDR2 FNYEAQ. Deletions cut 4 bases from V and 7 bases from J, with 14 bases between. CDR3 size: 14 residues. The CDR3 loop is CASSSRGDGQPQHF. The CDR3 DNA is TGTGCCAGCAGCTCCAGGGGCGACGGGCAGCCCCAGCATTTT.

CDR3 in amino acids: CASSPDKRTQYF. The CDR3 region has the DNA TGTGCCAGCAGCCCAGACAAAAGGACGCAGTATTTT. This chain joins TRBV7-9 and TRBJ2-3; D is uncertain. The ends were cut back, 5 bases at V and 9 bases at J, with 12 bases in the middle. This CDR3 region has 12 residues. Germline V gene data show CDR1 as SEHNR and CDR2 as FQNEAQ (reference sequence).

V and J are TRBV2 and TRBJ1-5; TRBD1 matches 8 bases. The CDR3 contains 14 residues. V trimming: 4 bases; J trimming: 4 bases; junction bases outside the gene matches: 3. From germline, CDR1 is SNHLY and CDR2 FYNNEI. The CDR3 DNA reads TGTGCCAGCAGTGCGGACAGGGAGAATCAGCCCCAGCATTTT. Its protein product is CASSADRENQPQHF. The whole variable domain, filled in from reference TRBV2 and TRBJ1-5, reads EPEVTQTPSHQVTQMGQEVILRCVPISNHLYFYWYRQILGQKVEFLVSFYNNEISEKSEIFDDQFSVERPDGSNFTLKIRSTKLEDSAMYFCASSADRENQPQHFGDGTRLSIL.

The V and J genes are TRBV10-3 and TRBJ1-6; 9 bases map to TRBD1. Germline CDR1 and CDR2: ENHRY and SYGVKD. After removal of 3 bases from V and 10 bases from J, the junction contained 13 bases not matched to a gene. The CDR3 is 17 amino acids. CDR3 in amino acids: CAISDPGTGITGSPLHF. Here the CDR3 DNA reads TGTGCCATCAGTGACCCCGGGACAGGGATCACTGGGTCACCCCTCCACTTT.

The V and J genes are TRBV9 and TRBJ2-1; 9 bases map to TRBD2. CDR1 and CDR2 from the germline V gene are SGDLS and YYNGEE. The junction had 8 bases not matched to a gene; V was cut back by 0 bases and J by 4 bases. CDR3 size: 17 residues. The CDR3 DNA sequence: TGTGCCAGCAGCGTAGGTGGGTCGAGCGGGGGGTACAATGAGCAGTTCTTC. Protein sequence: CASSVGGSSGGYNEQFF.

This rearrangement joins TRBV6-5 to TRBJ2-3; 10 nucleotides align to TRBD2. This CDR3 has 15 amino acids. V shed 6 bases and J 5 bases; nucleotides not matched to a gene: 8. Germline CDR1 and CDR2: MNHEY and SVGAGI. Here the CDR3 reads CASRIAGGRIDTQYF. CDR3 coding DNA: TGTGCCAGCAGGATAGCGGGGGGCCGTATAGATACGCAGTATTTT.

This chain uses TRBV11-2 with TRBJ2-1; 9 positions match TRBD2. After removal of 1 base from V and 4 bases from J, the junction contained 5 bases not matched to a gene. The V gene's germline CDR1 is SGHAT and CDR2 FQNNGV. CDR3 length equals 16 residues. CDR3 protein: CASSLVGLAFYNEQFF. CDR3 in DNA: TGTGCCAGCAGCTTAGTGGGACTAGCCTTTTACAATGAGCAGTTCTTC. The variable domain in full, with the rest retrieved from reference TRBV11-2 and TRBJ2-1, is EAGVAQSPRYKIIEKRQSVAFWCNPISGHATLYWYQQILGQGPKLLIQFQNNGVVDDSQLPKDRFSAERLKGVDSTLKIQPAKLEDSAVYLCASSLVGLAFYNEQFFGPGTRLTVL.

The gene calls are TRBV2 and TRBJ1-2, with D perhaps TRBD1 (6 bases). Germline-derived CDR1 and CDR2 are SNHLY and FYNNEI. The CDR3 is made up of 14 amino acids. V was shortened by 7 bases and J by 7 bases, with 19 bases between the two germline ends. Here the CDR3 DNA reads TGTGCCAGCACACCTAGAACAGGGTGGGTTGGCTACACCTTC. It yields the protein CASTPRTGWVGYTF. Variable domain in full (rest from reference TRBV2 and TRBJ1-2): EPEVTQTPSHQVTQMGQEVILRCVPISNHLYFYWYRQILGQKVEFLVSFYNNEISEKSEIFDDQFSVERPDGSNFTLKIRSTKLEDSAMYFCASTPRTGWVGYTFGSGTRLTVV.

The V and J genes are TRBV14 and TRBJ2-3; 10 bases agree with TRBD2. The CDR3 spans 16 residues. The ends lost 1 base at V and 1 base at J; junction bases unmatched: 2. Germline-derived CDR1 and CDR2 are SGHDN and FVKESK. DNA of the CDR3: TGTGCCAGCAGCCAAGGGCTAGCGGGGGGCACAGATACGCAGTATTTT. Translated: CASSQGLAGGTDTQYF.

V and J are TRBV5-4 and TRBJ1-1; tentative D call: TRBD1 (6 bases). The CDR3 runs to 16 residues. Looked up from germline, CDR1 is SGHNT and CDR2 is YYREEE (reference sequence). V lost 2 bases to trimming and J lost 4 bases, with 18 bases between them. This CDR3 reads CASSFPDRPYGTEAFF. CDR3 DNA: TGTGCCAGCAGCTTCCCGGACAGACCATATGGCACTGAAGCTTTCTTT.

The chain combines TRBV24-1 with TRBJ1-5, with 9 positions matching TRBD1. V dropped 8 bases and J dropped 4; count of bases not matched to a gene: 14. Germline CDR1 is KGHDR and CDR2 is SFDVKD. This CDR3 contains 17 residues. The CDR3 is CATIPGTGSSPNQPQHF. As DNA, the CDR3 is TGTGCCACCATTCCCGGGACAGGGAGTTCGCCGAATCAGCCCCAGCATTTT.

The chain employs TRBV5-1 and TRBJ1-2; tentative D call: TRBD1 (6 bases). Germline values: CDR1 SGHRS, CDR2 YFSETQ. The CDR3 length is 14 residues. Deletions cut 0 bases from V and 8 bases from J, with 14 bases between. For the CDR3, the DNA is TGCGCCAGCAGCTTGGCGGTTGGGGGGGGCGGCTACACCTTC. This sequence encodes CASSLAVGGGGYTF.

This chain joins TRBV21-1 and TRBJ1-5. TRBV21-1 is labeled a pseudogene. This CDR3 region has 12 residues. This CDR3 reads CASPEERQPQHF. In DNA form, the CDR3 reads TGTGCCAGCCCCGAGGAAAGGCAGCCCCAGCATTTT.

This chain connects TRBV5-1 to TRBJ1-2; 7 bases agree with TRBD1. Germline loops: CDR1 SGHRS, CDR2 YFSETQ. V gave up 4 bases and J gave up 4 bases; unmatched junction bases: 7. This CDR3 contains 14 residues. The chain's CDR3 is CASSAIRDSYGYTF. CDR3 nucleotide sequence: TGCGCCAGCAGCGCTATCCGGGACAGCTATGGCTACACCTTC.

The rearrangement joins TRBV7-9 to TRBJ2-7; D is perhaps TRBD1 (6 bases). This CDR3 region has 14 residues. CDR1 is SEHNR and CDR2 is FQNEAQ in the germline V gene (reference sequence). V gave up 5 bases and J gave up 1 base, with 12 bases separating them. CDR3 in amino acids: CASSPRTVSYEQYF. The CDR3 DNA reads TGTGCCAGCAGCCCACGGACAGTTTCCTACGAGCAGTACTTC.